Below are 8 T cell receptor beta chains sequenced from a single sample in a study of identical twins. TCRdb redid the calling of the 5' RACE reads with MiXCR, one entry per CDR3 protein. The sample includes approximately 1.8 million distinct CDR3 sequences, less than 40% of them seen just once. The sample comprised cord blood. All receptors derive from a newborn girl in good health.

The CDR3 bases are TGTGCCAGCAGTACCGGGACGATGGGCTACACCTTC. It yields the protein CASSTGTMGYTF. V and J are TRBV28 and TRBJ1-2; D possibly corresponds to TRBD1 (5 bases). CDR1 is MDHEN and CDR2 is SYDVKM in the germline V gene. The CDR3 has 12 amino acids. V was shortened by 5 bases and J by 8 bases, with 12 bases between the two germline ends.

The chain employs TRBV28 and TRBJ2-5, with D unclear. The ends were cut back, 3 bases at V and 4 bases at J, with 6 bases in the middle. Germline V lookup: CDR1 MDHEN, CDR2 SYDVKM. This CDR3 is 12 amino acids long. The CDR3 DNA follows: TGTGCCAGCAGTTTTACAGCAGAGACCCAGTACTTC. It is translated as CASSFTAETQYF. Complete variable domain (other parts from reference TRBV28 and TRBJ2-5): DVKVTQSSRYLVKRTGEKVFLECVQDMDHENMFWYRQDPGLGLRLIYFSYDVKMKEKGDIPEGYSVSREKKERFSLILESASTNQTSMYLCASSFTAETQYFGPGTRLLVL.

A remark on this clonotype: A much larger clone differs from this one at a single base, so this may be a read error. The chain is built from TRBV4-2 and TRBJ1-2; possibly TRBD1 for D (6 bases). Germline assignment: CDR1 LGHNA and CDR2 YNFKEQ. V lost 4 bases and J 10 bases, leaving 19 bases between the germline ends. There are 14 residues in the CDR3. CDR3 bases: TGTGCCAGCAGCCGAGGACAGCCCCCGATAGACTACACCTTC. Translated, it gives CASSRGQPPIDYTF.

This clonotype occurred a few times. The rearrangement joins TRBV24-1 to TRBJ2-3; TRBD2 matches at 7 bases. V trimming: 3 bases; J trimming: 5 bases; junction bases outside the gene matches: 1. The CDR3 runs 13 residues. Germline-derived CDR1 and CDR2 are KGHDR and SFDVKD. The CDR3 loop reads CATSDGGGDTQYF. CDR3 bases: TGTGCCACCAGTGATGGGGGGGGAGATACGCAGTATTTT.

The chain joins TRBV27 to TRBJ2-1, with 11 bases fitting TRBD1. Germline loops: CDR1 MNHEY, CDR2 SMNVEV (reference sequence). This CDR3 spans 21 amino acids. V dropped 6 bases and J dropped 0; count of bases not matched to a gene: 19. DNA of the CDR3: TGTGCCAGCAGCCTCAGAAGCCGGGACAGGGGGTTTCTAAGCTCCTACAATGAGCAGTTCTTC. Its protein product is CASSLRSRDRGFLSSYNEQFF.

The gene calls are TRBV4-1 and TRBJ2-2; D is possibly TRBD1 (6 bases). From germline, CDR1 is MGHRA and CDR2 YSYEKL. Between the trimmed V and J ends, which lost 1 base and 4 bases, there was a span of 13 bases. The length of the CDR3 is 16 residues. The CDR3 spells CASSQGYRAGTGELFF. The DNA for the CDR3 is TGCGCCAGCAGCCAAGGGTACAGGGCGGGCACCGGGGAGCTGTTTTTT.

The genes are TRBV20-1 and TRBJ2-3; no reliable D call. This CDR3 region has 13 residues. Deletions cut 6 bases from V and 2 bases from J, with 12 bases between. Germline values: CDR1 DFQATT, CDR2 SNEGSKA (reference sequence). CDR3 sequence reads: CSAMGSNTDTQYF. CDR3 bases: TGCAGTGCCATGGGCTCCAACACAGATACGCAGTATTTT.

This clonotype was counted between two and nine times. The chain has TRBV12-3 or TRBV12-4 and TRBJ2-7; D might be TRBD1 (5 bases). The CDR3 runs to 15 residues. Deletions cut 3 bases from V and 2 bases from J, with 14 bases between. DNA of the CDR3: TGTGCCAGCAGTTTTGGTCAGGGTTCCCCCTACGAGCAGTACTTC. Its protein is CASSFGQGSPYEQYF.